The next 10 T cell receptor beta chains were all read from a single sample in a study of shared clonotypes between healthy human individuals. Clones were sequenced by immunoSEQ multiplex PCR, and TCRdb holds only the in-frame ones, with some missing. The table includes over a million clones, about 80% detected once. The specimen sequenced was memory CD4+ T cells from PBMCs. Specified subset: CD45RA-negative fraction. Every receptor here comes from a young man in good health. Some clones in this sample may be carry-over from other donors' samples.

This clone came up once. This chain links TRBV28 with TRBJ2-3, with 8 bases identical to TRBD2. The germline V gene has CDR1 MDHEN and CDR2 SYDVKM. The CDR3 length is 18 residues. J was trimmed by 0 bases and V by 5 bases; bases with no gene match: 13. The CDR3: CASSARLAWGPSTDTQYF. For the CDR3, the DNA is TGTGCCAGCAGTGCCCGACTAGCGTGGGGTCCTAGCACAGATACGCAGTATTTT.

The chain recombines TRBV27 with TRBJ2-1; 9 nucleotides align to TRBD2. Trimming removed 8 bases from V and 7 bases from J; junction bases left unmatched: 18. The CDR3 is 17 residues long. The germline V gene has CDR1 MNHEY and CDR2 SMNVEV (reference sequence). This CDR3 reads CASLRDISGSLRNEQFF. DNA of the CDR3: TGTGCCAGCTTGCGGGACATTAGCGGGAGTCTCCGGAATGAGCAGTTCTTC.

Worth noting for this clone: With only one base between it and a far larger clone, this is likely a read error. The chain uses TRBV5-1 and TRBJ1-2; 7 bases map to TRBD1. The CDR3 covers 14 residues. Germline assignment: CDR1 SGHRS and CDR2 YFSETQ. Here the CDR3 DNA reads TGCGCCAGCAGCCCCCCGGGGACAGTTGTTGGCTACATCTTC. It is translated as CASSPPGTVVGYIF.

The J gene is TRBJ2-2, the V gene TRBV5-4, with TRBD2 as a possible D gene (5 bases). This CDR3 spans 15 amino acids. CDR1 and CDR2 (germline): SGHNT, YYREEE (reference sequence). Trimming stripped 4 bases from V and 5 bases from J, with 15 bases between. CDR3 nucleotides: TGTGCCAGCAGCCCGGACCTAGCTGGGACCGGGGAGCTGTTTTTT. It encodes CASSPDLAGTGELFF.

The rearrangement uses TRBV7-9 and TRBJ1-4, with 10 bases lining up with TRBD1. The CDR3 is made up of 14 amino acids. The germline V gene has CDR1 SEHNR and CDR2 FQNEAQ (reference sequence). Trimming removed 6 bases from V and 7 bases from J; junction bases left unmatched: 5. The CDR3 DNA reads as TGTGCCAGCAGGCCGACAGGGGGCGCTGAAAAACTGTTTTTT. As protein: CASRPTGGAEKLFF.

The J gene is TRBJ2-7, the V gene TRBV7-2; D is uncertain. CDR3 length equals 13 residues. Germline loops: CDR1 SGHTA, CDR2 FQGNSA. The V gene lost 5 bases and the J gene lost 9 bases, with 17 bases spanning the gap. The CDR3 DNA reads as TGTGCCAGCAGCCAAGAAATCGCGGTTGGGCAGTACTTC. This sequence encodes CASSQEIAVGQYF.

The chain carries TRBV28 and TRBJ1-1; TRBD1 might be the D (6 bases). This CDR3 contains 16 residues. Trimming pared 7 bases from V and 0 bases from J, leaving 18 bases between. Looked up from germline, CDR1 is MDHEN and CDR2 is SYDVKM. The CDR3 coding sequence is TGTGCCAGCACCCAGGCGGGGGGCAGCTTGAACACTGAAGCTTTCTTT. Translation gives CASTQAGGSLNTEAFF.

At least ten counts were recorded for this clone. The sample has other DNA sequences that encode this CDR3 too. The chain uses TRBV27 and TRBJ2-1, with D perhaps TRBD2 (6 bases). Germline CDR1 reads MNHEY; CDR2 reads SMNVEV (reference sequence). This CDR3 is 16 amino acids long. V lost 1 base, J lost 1 base, and 11 bases lay in between. CDR3 sequence (DNA): TGTGCCAGCAGTTTATTAGCCGGAGGGTCCTACAATGAGCAGTTCTTC. Protein product: CASSLLAGGSYNEQFF.

This chain links TRBV7-2 with TRBJ1-1; D is undetermined. The V end was cut by 1 base, the J end by 2 bases, with 11 bases between. CDR1 SGHTA and CDR2 FQGNSA come from the germline V gene. This CDR3 has 15 amino acids. Here the CDR3 DNA reads TGTGCCAGCAGCTTAGAGGGTTTTTCTAACACTGAAGCTTTCTTT. Translating gives CASSLEGFSNTEAFF.

The genes are TRBV4-3 and TRBJ1-1; TRBD1 aligns across 7 bases. The CDR3 sequence is 15 residues long. Losses at the gene ends were 2 bases for V and 1 base for J; bases not matched to a gene: 4. Looked up from germline, CDR1 is LGHNA and CDR2 is YSLEER. In DNA form, the CDR3 reads TGCGCCAGCAGCCAAAGGGACAGAAAGAACACTGAAGCTTTCTTT. This encodes CASSQRDRKNTEAFF.